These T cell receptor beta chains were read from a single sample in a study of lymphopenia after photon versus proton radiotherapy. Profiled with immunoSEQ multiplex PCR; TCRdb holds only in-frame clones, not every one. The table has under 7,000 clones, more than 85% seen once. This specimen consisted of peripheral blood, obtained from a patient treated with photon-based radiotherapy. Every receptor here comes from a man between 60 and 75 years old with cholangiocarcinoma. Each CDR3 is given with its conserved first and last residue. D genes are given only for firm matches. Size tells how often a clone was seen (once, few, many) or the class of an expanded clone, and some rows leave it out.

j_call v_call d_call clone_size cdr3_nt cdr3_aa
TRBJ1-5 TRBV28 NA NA TGTGCCAGCAGTTGGGGGACATCCAGCAATCAGCCCCAGCATTTT CASSWGTSSNQPQHF
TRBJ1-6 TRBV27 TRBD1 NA TGTGCCAGCAGTGAGACAGGGGTGGGCTATAATTCACCCCTCCACTTT CASSETGVGYNSPLHF
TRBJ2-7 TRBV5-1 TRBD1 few TGCGCCAGCAGCTCTCCAACCGGGACAGCCTCCTACGAGCAGTACTTC CASSSPTGTASYEQYF
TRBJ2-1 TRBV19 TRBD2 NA TGTGCCAGTAGTCCCTTAACAGGAGCGGGAAGCTACAATGAGCAGTTCTTC CASSPLTGAGSYNEQFF
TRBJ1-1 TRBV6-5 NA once TGTGCCAGCAGTTACTCGAGGTTGAACACTGAAGCTTTCTTT CASSYSRLNTEAFF
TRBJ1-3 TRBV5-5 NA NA TGTGCCAGCAGCTCCTTTTGGGGCTCTGGAAACACCATATATTTT CASSSFWGSGNTIYF
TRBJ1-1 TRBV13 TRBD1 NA TGTGCCAGCAGCAAAGGACAGGGGGCTCACACTGAAGCTTTCTTT CASSKGQGAHTEAFF
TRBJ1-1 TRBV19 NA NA TGTGCCAGTACCCCGATTACCCAAGGCACTGAAGCTTTCTTT CASTPITQGTEAFF
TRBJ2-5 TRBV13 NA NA TGTGCCAGCAGCTCCGTTCGGGAAGGTCAAGAGACCCAGTACTTC CASSSVREGQETQYF
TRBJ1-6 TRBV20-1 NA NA TGCAGAGCGTTATTTGGTTCACCCCTCCACTTT CRALFGSPLHF
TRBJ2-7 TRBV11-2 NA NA TGTGCCAGCAGCTTAGAGGACCGGAGCTCCTACGAGCAGTACTTC CASSLEDRSSYEQYF
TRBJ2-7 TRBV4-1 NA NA TGCGCCAGCAGCCAAGATCTCGCTAGCGTCGCGGCGATGGAGCAGTACTTC CASSQDLASVAAMEQYF
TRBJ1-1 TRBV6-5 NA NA TGTGCCACCACCCGCGGGGGCACTGAAGCTTTCTTT CATTRGGTEAFF
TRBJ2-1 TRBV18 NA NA TGTGCCAGCTCTTCCGGGAGCTACAATGAGCAGTTCTTC CASSSGSYNEQFF
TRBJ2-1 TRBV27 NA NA TGTGCCAGCAGTTTGCCTGCTCCGAACAGAAGAGACAATGAGCAGTTCTTC CASSLPAPNRRDNEQFF
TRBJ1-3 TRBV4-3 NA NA TGCGCCAGCAGCCAAACATACCAGGGTTTGGGAAACACCATATATTTT CASSQTYQGLGNTIYF
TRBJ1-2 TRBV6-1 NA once TGTGCCAGCAGTGAAAACTTCCAGCGCGGCTACACCTTC CASSENFQRGYTF
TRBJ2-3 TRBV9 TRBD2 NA TGTGCCAGCAGCGTAGTCCCACTAGCGGGGGATGATACGCAGTATTTT CASSVVPLAGDDTQYF
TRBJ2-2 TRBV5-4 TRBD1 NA TGTGCCAGCAGCATAGAACACGGACAGGGCGACACCGGGGAGCTGTTTTTT CASSIEHGQGDTGELFF
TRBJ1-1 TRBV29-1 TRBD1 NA TGCAGCGTTGAAAGGGAGGACAGGGCGGCTGAAGCTTTCTTT CSVEREDRAAEAFF
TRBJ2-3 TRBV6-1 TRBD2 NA TGTGCCAGCAGTGAAGGGTTAGCGGGGGGCACAGATACGCAGTATTTT CASSEGLAGGTDTQYF
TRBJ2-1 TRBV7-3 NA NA TGTGCCAGCAGCTTCGAAGTCGGCAATGAGCAGTTCTTC CASSFEVGNEQFF
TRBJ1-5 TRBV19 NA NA TGTGCCAGTAGTAGGGAGGGCAATCAGCCCCAGCATTTT CASSREGNQPQHF
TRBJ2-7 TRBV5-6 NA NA TGTGCCAGCAGCTTGAACAGGGACGGCGAGCAGTACTTC CASSLNRDGEQYF
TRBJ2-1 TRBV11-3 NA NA TGTGCCAGCAGCCGGCTTAGGGGGGATGAGCAGTTCTTC CASSRLRGDEQFF
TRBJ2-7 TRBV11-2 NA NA TGTGCCAGCAGCTTAGACGGACTATACGAGCAGTACTTC CASSLDGLYEQYF
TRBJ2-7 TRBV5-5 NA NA TGTGCCAGCAGCTTGGAAAGCCTTTCTTACGAGCAGTACTTC CASSLESLSYEQYF
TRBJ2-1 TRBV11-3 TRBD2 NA TGTGCCAGCAGCCCGAGACTAGCGGGAGACAATGAGCAGTTCTTC CASSPRLAGDNEQFF
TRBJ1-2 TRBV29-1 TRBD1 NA TGCAGCGTTGATGGGACAGGGGGCGCCGGGTATGGCTACACCTTC CSVDGTGGAGYGYTF
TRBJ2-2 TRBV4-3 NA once TGCGCCAGCAGCCAAGCCCCAGGGGTTAGTGTATCCGGGGAGCTGTTTTTT CASSQAPGVSVSGELFF
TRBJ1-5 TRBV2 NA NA TGTGCCAGCAGTACAAACATGGGATATAGCAATCAGCCCCAGCATTTT CASSTNMGYSNQPQHF
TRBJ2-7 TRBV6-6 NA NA TGTGCCAGCAGTTTTGTGGGAGGTCGCGAGCAGTACTTC CASSFVGGREQYF
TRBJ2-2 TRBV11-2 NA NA TGTGCCAGCAGCTTAGTTTTGGGGTCCGGGGAGCTGTTTTTT CASSLVLGSGELFF
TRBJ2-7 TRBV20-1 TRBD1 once TGCAGTGCTGACAGGGACCCCGAGCAGTACTTC CSADRDPEQYF
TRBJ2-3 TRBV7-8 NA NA TGTGCCAGCAGCTCCGCGATTTCAACAGATACGCAGTATTTT CASSSAISTDTQYF
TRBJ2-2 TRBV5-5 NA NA TGTGCCAGCAGCCCTACTAGTTCCGGGGAGCTGTTTTTT CASSPTSSGELFF
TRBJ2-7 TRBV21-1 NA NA TGTGCCAGCCCATCCAGGGGGATATCCTACGAGCAGTACTTC CASPSRGISYEQYF
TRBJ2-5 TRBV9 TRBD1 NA TGTGCCAGCAGCGTTGGGACAGGCGTACAAGAGACCCAGTACTTC CASSVGTGVQETQYF
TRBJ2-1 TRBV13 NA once TGTGCCAGCAGCTTAGGCGGCCTAGGGTTCAATGAGCAGTTCTTC CASSLGGLGFNEQFF
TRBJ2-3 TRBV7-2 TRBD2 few TGTGCCAGCAGCTTTCTAGCGGGGGGGCCCTCAGATACGCAGTATTTT CASSFLAGGPSDTQYF
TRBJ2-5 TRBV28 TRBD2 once TGTGCCAGCATCACGGGCGGGGGGTACCAAGAGACCCAGTACTTC CASITGGGYQETQYF
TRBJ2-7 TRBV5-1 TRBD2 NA TGCGCCAGCAGCTTGGAGGGGGGACTAGCGGGAGACGAGCAGTACTTC CASSLEGGLAGDEQYF
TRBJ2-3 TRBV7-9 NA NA TGTGCCAGCAGCTTCGGTTTGAGCACAGATACGCAGTATTTT CASSFGLSTDTQYF
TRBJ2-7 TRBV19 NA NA TGTGCCAGTAAAGGGGCAGGGGTCTACGAGCAGTACTTC CASKGAGVYEQYF
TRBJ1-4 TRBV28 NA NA TGTGCCAGCAGTTTTCGGGGGGCGTTTGTCGATGAAAAACTGTTTTTT CASSFRGAFVDEKLFF
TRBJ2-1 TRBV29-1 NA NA TGCAGCGTTGATAGGGGGGTGAATGAGCAGTTCTTC CSVDRGVNEQFF
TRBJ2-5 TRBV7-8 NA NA TGTGCCAGCAGTTTCCACAGGGAGGGGATTCTAGAGACCCAGTACTTC CASSFHREGILETQYF
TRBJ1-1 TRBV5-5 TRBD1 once TGTGCCAGCAGCTGGACAGGGCAAGCTTTCTTT CASSWTGQAFF
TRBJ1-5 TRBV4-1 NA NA TGCGCCAGCAGCCAACTATTAAAAGGCAATCAGCCCCAGCATTTT CASSQLLKGNQPQHF
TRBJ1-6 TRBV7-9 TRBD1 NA TGTGCCAGCAGCCCCGGACAGGGCGCGAATTCACCCCTCCACTTT CASSPGQGANSPLHF
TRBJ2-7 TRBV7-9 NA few TGTGCCAGCAGTTTGGGGACATCCTTATACGAGCAGTACTTC CASSLGTSLYEQYF
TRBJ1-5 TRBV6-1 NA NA TGTGCCAGCAGTGAAGCGTCGACAATAGCAAATCAGCCCCAGCATTTT CASSEASTIANQPQHF
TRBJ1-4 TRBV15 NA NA TGTGCCACCAGCAGAGAACAGGGTAATGAAAAACTGTTTTTT CATSREQGNEKLFF
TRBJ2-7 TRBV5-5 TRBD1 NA TGTGCCAGCAGCTTCCTCGACAGGGCGGATGTCTACGAGCAGTACTTC CASSFLDRADVYEQYF
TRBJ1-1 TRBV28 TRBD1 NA TGTGCCAGCAGTTTACCGGGACAGGGAAGAACTGAAGCTTTCTTT CASSLPGQGRTEAFF
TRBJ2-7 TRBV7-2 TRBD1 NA TGTGCCAGCAGCTTAGACAGGGGGGCTAGATCCTACGAGCAGTACTTC CASSLDRGARSYEQYF
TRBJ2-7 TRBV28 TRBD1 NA TGTGCCACCCTGACAGGGGGGTCCTACGAGCAGTACTTC CATLTGGSYEQYF